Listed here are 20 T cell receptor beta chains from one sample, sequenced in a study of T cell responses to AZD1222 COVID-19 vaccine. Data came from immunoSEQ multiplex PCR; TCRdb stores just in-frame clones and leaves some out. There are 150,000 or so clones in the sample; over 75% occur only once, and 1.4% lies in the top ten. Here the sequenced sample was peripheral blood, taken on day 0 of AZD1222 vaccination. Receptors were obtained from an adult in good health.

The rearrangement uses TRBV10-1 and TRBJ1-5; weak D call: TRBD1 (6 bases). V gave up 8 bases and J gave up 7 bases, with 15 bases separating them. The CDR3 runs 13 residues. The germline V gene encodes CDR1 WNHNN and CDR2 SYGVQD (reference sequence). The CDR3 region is CASQGGPRQPQHF. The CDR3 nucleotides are TGCGCCAGCCAAGGGGGTCCGAGACAGCCCCAGCATTTT.

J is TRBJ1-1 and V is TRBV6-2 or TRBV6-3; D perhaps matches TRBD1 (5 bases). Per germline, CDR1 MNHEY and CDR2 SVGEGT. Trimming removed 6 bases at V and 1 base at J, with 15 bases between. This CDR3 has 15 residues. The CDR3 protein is CASSKVGDGNTEAFF. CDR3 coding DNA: TGTGCCAGCAGCAAAGTCGGGGACGGGAACACTGAAGCTTTCTTT.

The CDR3: CASSFGLAGGNTGELFF. The CDR3 nucleotides are TGCGCCAGCAGCTTTGGACTAGCGGGGGGGAACACCGGGGAGCTGTTTTTT. J is TRBJ2-2 and V is TRBV5-1, with 14 bases lining up with TRBD2. Germline trimming cut 2 bases from V and 1 base from J; bases unmatched to any gene: 1. Germline CDR1 reads SGHRS; CDR2 reads YFSETQ. The CDR3 consists of 17 residues. The whole variable domain, remainder taken from reference TRBV5-1 and TRBJ2-2, is KAGVTQTPRYLIKTRGQQVTLSCSPISGHRSVSWYQQTPGQGLQFLFEYFSETQRNKGNFPGRFSGRQFSNSRSEMNVSTLELGDSALYLCASSFGLAGGNTGELFFGEGSRLTVL.

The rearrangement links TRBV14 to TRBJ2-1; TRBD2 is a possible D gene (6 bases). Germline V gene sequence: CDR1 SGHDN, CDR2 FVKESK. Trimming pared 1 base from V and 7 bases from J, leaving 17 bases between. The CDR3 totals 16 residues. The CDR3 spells CASSQGRRLVGNEQFF. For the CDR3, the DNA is TGTGCCAGCAGCCAAGGAAGGAGACTAGTGGGGAATGAGCAGTTCTTC.

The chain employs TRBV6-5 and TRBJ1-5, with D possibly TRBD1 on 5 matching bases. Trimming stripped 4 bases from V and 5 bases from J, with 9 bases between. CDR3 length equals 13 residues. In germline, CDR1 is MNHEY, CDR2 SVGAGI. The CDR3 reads CASSWGWDQPQHF. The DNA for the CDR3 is TGTGCCAGCAGTTGGGGGTGGGATCAGCCCCAGCATTTT.

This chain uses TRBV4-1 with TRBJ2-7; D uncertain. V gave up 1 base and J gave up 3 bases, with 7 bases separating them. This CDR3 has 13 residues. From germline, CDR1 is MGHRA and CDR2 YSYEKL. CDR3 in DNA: TGCGCCAGCAGCCAAGCGGCCAGCTACGAGCAGTACTTC. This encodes CASSQAASYEQYF.

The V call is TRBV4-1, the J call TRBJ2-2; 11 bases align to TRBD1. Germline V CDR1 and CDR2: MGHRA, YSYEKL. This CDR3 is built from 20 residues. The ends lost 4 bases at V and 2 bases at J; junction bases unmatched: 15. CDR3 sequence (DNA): TGCGCCAGCAGCCCTTCTCCGGACAGGGGGCCTATACATAACACCGGGGAGCTGTTTTTT. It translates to CASSPSPDRGPIHNTGELFF.

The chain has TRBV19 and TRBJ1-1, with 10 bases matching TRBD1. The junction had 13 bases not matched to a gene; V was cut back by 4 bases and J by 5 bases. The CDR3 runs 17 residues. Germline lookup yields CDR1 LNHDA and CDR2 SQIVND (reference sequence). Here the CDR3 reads CASSNGGTGAVRTEAFF. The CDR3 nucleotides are TGTGCCAGTAGTAACGGAGGGACAGGGGCTGTAAGGACTGAAGCTTTCTTT. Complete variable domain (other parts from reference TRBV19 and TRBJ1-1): DGGITQSPKYLFRKEGQNVTLSCEQNLNHDAMYWYRQDPGQGLRLIYYSQIVNDFQKGDIAEGYSVSREKKESFPLTVTSAQKNPTAFYLCASSNGGTGAVRTEAFFGQGTRLTVV.

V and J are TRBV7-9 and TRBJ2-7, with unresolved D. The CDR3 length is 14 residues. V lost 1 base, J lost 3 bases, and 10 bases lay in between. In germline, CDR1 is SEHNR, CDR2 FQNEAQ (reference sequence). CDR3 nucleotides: TGTGCCAGCAGCTTAGGTAGTAGAAACTACGAGCAGTACTTC. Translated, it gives CASSLGSRNYEQYF.

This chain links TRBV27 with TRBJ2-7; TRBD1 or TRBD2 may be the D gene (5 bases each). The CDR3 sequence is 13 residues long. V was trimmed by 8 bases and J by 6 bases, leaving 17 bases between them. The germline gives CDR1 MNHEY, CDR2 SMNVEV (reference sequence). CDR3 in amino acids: CASSWGLASEQYF. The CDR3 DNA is TGTGCCAGCTCATGGGGGTTAGCAAGCGAGCAGTACTTC.

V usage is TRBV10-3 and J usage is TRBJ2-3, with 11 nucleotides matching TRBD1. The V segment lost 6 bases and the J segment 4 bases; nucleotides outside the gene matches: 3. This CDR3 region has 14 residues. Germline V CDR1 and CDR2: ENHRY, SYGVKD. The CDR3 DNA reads TGTGCCATCAGGCCGGGACAGGGGGCAGATACGCAGTATTTT. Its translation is CAIRPGQGADTQYF.

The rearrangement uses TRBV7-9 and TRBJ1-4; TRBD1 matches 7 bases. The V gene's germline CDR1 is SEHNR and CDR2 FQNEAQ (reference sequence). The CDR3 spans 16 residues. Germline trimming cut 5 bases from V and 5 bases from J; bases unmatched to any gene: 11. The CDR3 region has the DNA TGTGCCAGCAGCCCTCATGACAGGGTAGGGAATGAAAAACTGTTTTTT. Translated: CASSPHDRVGNEKLFF.

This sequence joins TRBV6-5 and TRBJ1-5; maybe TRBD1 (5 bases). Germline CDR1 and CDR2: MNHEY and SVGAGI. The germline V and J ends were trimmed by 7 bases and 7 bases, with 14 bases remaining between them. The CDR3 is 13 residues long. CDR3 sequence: CASKWGYGQPQHF. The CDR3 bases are TGTGCCAGCAAGTGGGGCTATGGCCAGCCCCAGCATTTT.

CDR3 in DNA: TGCGCCAGCAGCTTGTTAGGGGGTTCCTCTGGAAACACCATATATTTT. Its protein product is CASSLLGGSSGNTIYF. The chain links TRBV5-1 to TRBJ1-3; tentative D call: TRBD1 (6 bases). The V gene's germline CDR1 is SGHRS and CDR2 YFSETQ. V lost 1 base to trimming and J lost 0 bases, with 11 bases between them. The CDR3 is 16 amino acids.

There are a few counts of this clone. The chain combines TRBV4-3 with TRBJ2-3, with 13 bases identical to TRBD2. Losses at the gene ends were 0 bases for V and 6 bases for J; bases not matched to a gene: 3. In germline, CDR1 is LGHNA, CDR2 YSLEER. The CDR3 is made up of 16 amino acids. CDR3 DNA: TGCGCCAGCAGCCAAGAACTAGCGGGAGGGCCGGATACGCAGTATTTT. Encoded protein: CASSQELAGGPDTQYF.

CDR3 DNA: TGTGCCAGCTCACCCAAGACAAACAGGGGGCTCACTGAAGCTTTCTTT. It translates to CASSPKTNRGLTEAFF. The chain has TRBV18 and TRBJ1-1; 9 positions match TRBD1. This CDR3 is 16 amino acids long. Germline V gene lookup returns CDR1 KGHSH and CDR2 LQKENI. J gave up 4 bases and V 3 bases, and 9 bases lay outside the gene matches.

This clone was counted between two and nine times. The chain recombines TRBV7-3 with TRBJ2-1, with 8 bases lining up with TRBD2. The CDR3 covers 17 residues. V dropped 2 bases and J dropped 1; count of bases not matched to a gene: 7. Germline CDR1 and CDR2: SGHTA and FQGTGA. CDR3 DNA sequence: TGTGCCAGCAGCTTATTGGCTAGCGGGTTATCCTACAATGAGCAGTTCTTC. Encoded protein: CASSLLASGLSYNEQFF. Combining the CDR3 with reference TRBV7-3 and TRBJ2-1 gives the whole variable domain GAGVSQTPSNKVTEKGKYVELRCDPISGHTALYWYRQSLGQGPEFLIYFQGTGAADDSGLPNDRFFAVRPEGSVSTLKIQRTERGDSAVYLCASSLLASGLSYNEQFFGPGTRLTVL.

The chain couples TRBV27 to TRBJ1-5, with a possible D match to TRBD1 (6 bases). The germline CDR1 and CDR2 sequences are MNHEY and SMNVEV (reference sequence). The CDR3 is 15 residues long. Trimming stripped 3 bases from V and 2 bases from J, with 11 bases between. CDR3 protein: CASSFSSGGNQPQHF. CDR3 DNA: TGTGCCAGCAGTTTTAGTTCAGGGGGCAATCAGCCCCAGCATTTT.

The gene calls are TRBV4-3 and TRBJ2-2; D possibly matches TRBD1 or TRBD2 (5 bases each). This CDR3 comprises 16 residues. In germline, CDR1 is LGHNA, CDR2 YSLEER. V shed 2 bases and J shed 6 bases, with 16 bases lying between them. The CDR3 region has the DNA TGCGCCAGCAGCCAATCCTTTGCAGGGCGGGCCGGGGAGCTGTTTTTT. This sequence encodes CASSQSFAGRAGELFF.

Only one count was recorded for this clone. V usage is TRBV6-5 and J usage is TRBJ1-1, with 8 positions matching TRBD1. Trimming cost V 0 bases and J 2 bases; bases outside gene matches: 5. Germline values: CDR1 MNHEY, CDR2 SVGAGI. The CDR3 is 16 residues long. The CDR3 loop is CASSYSSGGVNTEAFF. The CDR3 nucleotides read TGTGCCAGCAGTTACTCATCAGGGGGCGTTAACACTGAAGCTTTCTTT.